This TCR beta chain was retrieved from a study of T cell repertoires in cytomegalovirus infection. In the study overall: Recently identified HLA-C-restricted CMV epitopes and well-studied HLA-B-restricted CMV epitopes were used by the study.

As to this clonotype: The antigen is unknown.

TCRdb reanalysed the reads using MiXCR and keeps one entry per CDR3 protein. The sample shows about 920,000 distinct CDR3 sequences, around 30% of them seen only once. Study results and limitations: HLA-C-restricted CMV clonotypes gave the most frequent clonotype in two of eight donors.

CDR1 MDHEN and CDR2 SYDVKM come from the germline V gene. CDR3 length: 17 amino acids. Trimming removed 5 bases from V and 6 bases from J; junction bases left unmatched: 16. The source of this sequence is a human donor in good health (CMV status not recorded). Some clones in this sample may be carry-over from other donors' samples. V is TRBV28 and J is TRBJ2-1, with 7 bases aligning to TRBD2. Specimen: cultured CD8+ T cells from PBMCs, collected from culture after CMV antigen stimulation. CDR3 nucleotides: TGTGCCAGCAGTACCCACCTATTGGGGGGGTTCTTCAATGAGCAGTTCTTC. Translation gives CASSTHLLGGFFNEQFF.